This T cell receptor (beta chain) is drawn from a study of OX40 agonist ivuxolimab in advanced cancers. The overall study: Ivuxolimab, an agonistic anti-OX40 (CD134) antibody, was given to patients.

Generated by immunoSEQ multiplex PCR, the TCRdb table keeps only in-frame clones and is missing some. Of about 68,000 clones detected, roughly 84% appear once; the ten largest clones hold under 1.5%. On this clone itself: The target antigen is unknown.

Study-wide findings and caveats: Several nonresponders also turned out to have low normalized T-cell clonal expansion. The study found among the lowest clonal expansion in partial responders at 0.1-3.0 mg/kg.

At baseline, cycle 4 day 1, and cycle 7 day 1, blood was sampled. This CDR3 is 15 amino acids long. Germline-derived CDR1 and CDR2 are MDHEN and SYDVKM. Trimming pared 2 bases from V and 0 bases from J, leaving 9 bases between. Specimen: CD4+ or CD8+ T cells sorted from blood, collected in a trial of the OX40 agonist ivuxolimab. This chain links TRBV28 with TRBJ2-3; D is perhaps TRBD1 or TRBD2 (6 bases each). The receptor comes from an adult with an advanced solid tumor such as melanoma, head and neck, liver or kidney cancer. In DNA form, the CDR3 reads TGTGCCAGCAGTTTACCGGGGGCCAGCACAGATACGCAGTATTTT. It translates to CASSLPGASTDTQYF.